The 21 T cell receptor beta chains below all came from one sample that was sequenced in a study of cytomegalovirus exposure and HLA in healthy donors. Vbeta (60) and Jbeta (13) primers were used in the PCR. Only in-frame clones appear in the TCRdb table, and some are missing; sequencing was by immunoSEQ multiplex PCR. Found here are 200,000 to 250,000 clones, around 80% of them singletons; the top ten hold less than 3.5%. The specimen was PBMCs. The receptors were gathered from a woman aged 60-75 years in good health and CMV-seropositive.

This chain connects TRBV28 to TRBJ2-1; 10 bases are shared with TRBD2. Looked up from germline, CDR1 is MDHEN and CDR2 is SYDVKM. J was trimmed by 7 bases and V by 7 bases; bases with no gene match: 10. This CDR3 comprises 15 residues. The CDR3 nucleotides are TGTGCCAGCAACAGCGGGGGGGTAAGGGCAAATGAGCAGTTCTTC. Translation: CASNSGGVRANEQFF.

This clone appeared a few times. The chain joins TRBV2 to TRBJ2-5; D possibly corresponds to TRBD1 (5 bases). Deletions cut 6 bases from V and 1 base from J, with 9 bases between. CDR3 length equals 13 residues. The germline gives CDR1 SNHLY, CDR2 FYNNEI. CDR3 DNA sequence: TGTGCCAGCAGAAAGGACATCCAAGAGACCCAGTACTTC. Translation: CASRKDIQETQYF.

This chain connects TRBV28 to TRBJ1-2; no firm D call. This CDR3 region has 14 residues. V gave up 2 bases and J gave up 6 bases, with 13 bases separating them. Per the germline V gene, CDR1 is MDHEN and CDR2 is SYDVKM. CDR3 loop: CASSLEDARNGYTF. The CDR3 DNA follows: TGTGCCAGCAGTTTAGAAGACGCGAGGAATGGCTACACCTTC.

The CDR3 here is CAISEGGDMFYEQYF. Written as DNA, the CDR3 is TGTGCCATCAGTGAGGGTGGGGACATGTTCTACGAGCAGTACTTC. V gene TRBV10-3 combines with J gene TRBJ2-7; TRBD1 might be the D (6 bases). The CDR3 contains 15 residues. Germline loops: CDR1 ENHRY, CDR2 SYGVKD. Trimming removed 2 bases at V and 3 bases at J, with 14 bases between.

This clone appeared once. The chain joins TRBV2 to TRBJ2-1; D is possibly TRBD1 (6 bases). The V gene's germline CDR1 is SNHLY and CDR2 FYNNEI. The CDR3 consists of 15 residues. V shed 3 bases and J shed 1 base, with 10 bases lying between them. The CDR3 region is CASSDRGISYNEQFF. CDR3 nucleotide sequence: TGTGCCAGCAGTGACAGGGGAATTTCCTACAATGAGCAGTTCTTC.

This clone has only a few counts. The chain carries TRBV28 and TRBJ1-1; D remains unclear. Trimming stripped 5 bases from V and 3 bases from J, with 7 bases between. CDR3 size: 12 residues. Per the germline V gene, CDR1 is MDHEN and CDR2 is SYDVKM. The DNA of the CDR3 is TGTGCCAGCAGTATCCCTGACACTGAAGCTTTCTTT. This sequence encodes CASSIPDTEAFF.

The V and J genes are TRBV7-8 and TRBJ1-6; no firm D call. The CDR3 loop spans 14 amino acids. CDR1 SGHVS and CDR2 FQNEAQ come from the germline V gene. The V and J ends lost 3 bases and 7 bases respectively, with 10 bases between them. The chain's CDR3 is CASSFVRENSPLHF. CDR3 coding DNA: TGTGCCAGCAGCTTCGTAAGGGAGAATTCACCCCTCCACTTT.

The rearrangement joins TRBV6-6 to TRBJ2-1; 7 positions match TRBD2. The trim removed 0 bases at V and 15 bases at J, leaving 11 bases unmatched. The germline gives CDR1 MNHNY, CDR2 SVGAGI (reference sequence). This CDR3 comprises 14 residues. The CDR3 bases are TGTGCCAGCAGTTACTCATTGGCGGGAGTAGGATCGTTCTTC. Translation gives CASSYSLAGVGSFF.

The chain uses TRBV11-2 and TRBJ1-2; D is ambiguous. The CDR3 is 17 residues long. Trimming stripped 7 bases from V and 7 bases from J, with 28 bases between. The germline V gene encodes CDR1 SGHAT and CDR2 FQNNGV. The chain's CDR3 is CASKSPTGGSTAGGYTF. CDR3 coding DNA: TGTGCCAGCAAATCCCCCACGGGCGGAAGCACTGCGGGTGGCTACACCTTC.

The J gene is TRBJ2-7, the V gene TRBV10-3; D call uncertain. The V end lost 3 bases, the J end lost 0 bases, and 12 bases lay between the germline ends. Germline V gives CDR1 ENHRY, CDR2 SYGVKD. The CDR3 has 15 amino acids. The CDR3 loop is CAISDLSRPSYEQYF. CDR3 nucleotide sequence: TGTGCCATCAGTGACCTCTCTAGGCCCTCCTACGAGCAGTACTTC.

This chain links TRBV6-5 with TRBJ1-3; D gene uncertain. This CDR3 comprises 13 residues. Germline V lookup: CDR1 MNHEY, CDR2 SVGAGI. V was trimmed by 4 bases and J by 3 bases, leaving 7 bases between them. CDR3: CASSFWLGNTIYF. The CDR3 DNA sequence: TGTGCCAGCAGTTTTTGGCTTGGAAACACCATATATTTT.

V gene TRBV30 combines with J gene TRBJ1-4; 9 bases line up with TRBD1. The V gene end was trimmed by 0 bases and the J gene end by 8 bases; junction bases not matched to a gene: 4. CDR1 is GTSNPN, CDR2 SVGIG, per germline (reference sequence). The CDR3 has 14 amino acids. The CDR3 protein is CAWSVDRGGEKLFF. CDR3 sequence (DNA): TGTGCCTGGAGTGTAGACAGGGGGGGAGAAAAACTGTTTTTT. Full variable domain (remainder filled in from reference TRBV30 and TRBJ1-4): SQTIHQWPATLVQPVGSPLSLECTVEGTSNPNLYWYRQAAGRGLQLLFYSVGIGQISSEVPQNLSASRPQDRQFILSSKKLLLSDSGFYLCAWSVDRGGEKLFFGSGTQLSVL.

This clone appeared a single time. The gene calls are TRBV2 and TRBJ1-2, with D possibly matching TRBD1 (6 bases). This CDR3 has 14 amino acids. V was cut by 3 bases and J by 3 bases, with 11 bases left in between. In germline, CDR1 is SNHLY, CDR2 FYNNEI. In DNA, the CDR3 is TGTGCCAGCAGTGAGGGGCAGGGGTACTATGGCTACACCTTC. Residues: CASSEGQGYYGYTF.

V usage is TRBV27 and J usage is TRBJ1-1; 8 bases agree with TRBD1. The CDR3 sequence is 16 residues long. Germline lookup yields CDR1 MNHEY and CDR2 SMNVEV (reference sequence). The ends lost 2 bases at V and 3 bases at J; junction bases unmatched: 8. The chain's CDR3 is CASSLRQGASDTEAFF. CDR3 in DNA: TGTGCCAGCAGTTTAAGGCAGGGGGCTTCTGACACTGAAGCTTTCTTT.

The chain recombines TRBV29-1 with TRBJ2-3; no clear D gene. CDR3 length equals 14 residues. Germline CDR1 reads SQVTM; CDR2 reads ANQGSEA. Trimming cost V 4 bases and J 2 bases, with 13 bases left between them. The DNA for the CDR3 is TGCAGCGTTGTATGGAACAGATACACAGATACGCAGTATTTT. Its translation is CSVVWNRYTDTQYF.

CDR3 sequence (DNA): TGCAGTGAATACTCCCATGCAACTAATGAAAAACTGTTTTTT. Its translation is CSEYSHATNEKLFF. This chain connects TRBV29-1 to TRBJ1-4, with D unclear. Germline CDR1 is SQVTM and CDR2 is ANQGSEA. CDR3 length: 14 amino acids. The full variable domain, rest sourced from reference TRBV29-1 and TRBJ1-4, is SAVISQKPSRDICQRGTSLTIQCQVDSQVTMMFWYRQQPGQSLTLIATANQGSEATYESGFVIDKFPISRPNLTFSTLTVSNMSPEDSSIYLCSEYSHATNEKLFFGSGTQLSVL.

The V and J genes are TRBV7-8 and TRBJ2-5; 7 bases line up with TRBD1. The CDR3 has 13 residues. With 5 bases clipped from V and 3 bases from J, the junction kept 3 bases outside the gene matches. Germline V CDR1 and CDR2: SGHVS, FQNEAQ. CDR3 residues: CASSRGTEETQYF. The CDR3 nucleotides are TGTGCCAGCAGCCGAGGGACAGAAGAGACCCAGTACTTC.

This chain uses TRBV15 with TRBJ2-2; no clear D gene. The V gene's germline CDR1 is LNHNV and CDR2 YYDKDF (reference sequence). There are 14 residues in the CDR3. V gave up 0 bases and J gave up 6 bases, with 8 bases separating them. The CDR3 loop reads CATSRDTTAGELFF. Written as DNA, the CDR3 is TGTGCCACCAGCAGAGATACTACCGCCGGGGAGCTGTTTTTT.

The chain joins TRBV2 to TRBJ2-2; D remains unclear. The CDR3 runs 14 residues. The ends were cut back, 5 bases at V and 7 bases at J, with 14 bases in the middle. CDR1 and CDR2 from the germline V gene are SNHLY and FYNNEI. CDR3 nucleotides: TGTGCCAGCAGTTATACGGAGTTTGACGGGGAGCTGTTTTTT. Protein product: CASSYTEFDGELFF.

The chain's CDR3 is CASSYYRGGSDTQYF. The CDR3, as DNA: TGTGCCAGCAGTTACTACAGGGGGGGATCGGATACGCAGTATTTT. V is TRBV6-5 and J is TRBJ2-3, with D possibly matching TRBD1 (8 bases). Germline CDR1 reads MNHEY; CDR2 reads SVGAGI. V lost 1 base, J lost 6 bases, and 14 bases lay in between. The CDR3 is 15 residues long.

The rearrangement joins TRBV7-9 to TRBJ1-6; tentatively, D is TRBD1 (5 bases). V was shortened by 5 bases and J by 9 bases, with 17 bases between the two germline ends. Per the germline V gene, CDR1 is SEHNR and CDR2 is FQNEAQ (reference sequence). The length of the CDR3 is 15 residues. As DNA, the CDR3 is TGTGCCAGCAGCGCACAAGGGTCCAGGGTTTCACCCCTCCACTTT. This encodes CASSAQGSRVSPLHF. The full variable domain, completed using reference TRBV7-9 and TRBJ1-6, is DTGVSQNPRHKITKRGQNVTFRCDPISEHNRLYWYRQTLGQGPEFLTYFQNEAQLEKSRLLSDRFSAERPKGSFSTLEIQRTEQGDSAMYLCASSAQGSRVSPLHFGNGTRLTVT.